Listed here are 16 T cell receptor beta chains from one sample, sequenced in a study of glioma-infiltrating T cells. Amplification of TCR alpha and beta CDR3 regions from RNA used iRepertoire nested multiplex PCR. TCRdb re-derived calls from the multiplex PCR reads in MiXCR, one entry per CDR3 protein. This sample has around 100,000 distinct CDR3 sequences, with approximately 28% found just once. Sequences were obtained from glioma tissue, nonneoplastic brain tissue, or PBMCs (not recorded which). The receptors come from a human donor with low-grade glioma or glioblastoma, undergoing nonglioma brain surgery, or in good health (not recorded which).

About this clonotype itself: A much larger clone lies one base from this, so it may be a read error. A read error is likely, as this CDR3 ends without the conserved phenylalanine or tryptophan. This chain connects TRBV20-1 to TRBJ2-2; D gene ambiguous. V lost 1 base to trimming and J lost 6 bases, with 15 bases between them. CDR3 length: 15 residues. Germline values: CDR1 DFQATT, CDR2 SNEGSKA (reference sequence). This chain's CDR3 is CSARGGITAAGELFL. DNA of the CDR3: TGCAGTGCTAGAGGTGGTATCACCGCTGCCGGGGAGCTGTTTCTT.

In this sample, this clonotype turned up a few times. This chain links TRBV14 with TRBJ2-1; D is ambiguous. The germline V gene has CDR1 SGHDN and CDR2 FVKESK. V was trimmed by 2 bases and J by 5 bases, leaving 13 bases between them. The CDR3 spans 15 residues. The CDR3 nucleotides read TGTGCCAGCAGCCAACCAAGGGTACAGAACAATGAGCAGTTCTTC. This codes for CASSQPRVQNNEQFF.

This clonotype came up many times. The CDR3 DNA follows: TGTGCCAGCAGTTTTGGTGGACTTAAGACCCAGTACTTC. Protein sequence: CASSFGGLKTQYF. The chain recombines TRBV12-3 or TRBV12-4 with TRBJ2-5, with D perhaps matching TRBD2 (5 bases). V was pared by 3 bases and J by 6 bases, with 11 bases between. The CDR3 contains 13 residues.

Note on this clonotype: A much bigger clone sits one base away, suggesting this may be a read error. The chain has TRBV28 and TRBJ1-5; D is ambiguous. The germline gives CDR1 MDHEN, CDR2 SYDVKM. The CDR3 runs 15 residues. Trimming removed 7 bases at V and 9 bases at J, with 22 bases between. The CDR3 DNA reads TGTGCCAGCACCCAAGTCGAAGGTACCCGACGGCCCCAGCATTTT. The encoded protein is CASTQVEGTRRPQHF.

This clonotype was recorded only once. The chain combines TRBV7-9 with TRBJ1-6, with 9 bases lining up with TRBD1. This CDR3 contains 14 residues. CDR1 is SEHNR and CDR2 is FQNEAQ in the germline V gene (reference sequence). The trim removed 5 bases at V and 14 bases at J, leaving 10 bases unmatched. The CDR3 DNA reads as TGTGCCAGCAGCCCACAGGGGGCGGGCGGCGCCCTCCACTTT. This codes for CASSPQGAGGALHF.

This clonotype was recorded many times. The chain recombines TRBV20-1 with TRBJ2-7; D may be TRBD2 (6 bases). The V gene's germline CDR1 is DFQATT and CDR2 SNEGSKA (reference sequence). The V end lost 3 bases, the J end lost 1 base, and 16 bases lay between the germline ends. The CDR3 spans 15 residues. The CDR3 sequence: CSAREMAGRSYEQYF. In nucleotides, the CDR3 is TGCAGTGCTAGGGAAATGGCGGGGCGTTCCTACGAGCAGTACTTC.

This clonotype was seen many times. The rearrangement uses TRBV20-1 and TRBJ1-5; TRBD1 might be the D (5 bases). This CDR3 contains 17 residues. Between the trimmed V and J ends, which lost 1 base and 0 bases, there was a span of 16 bases. CDR1 is DFQATT, CDR2 SNEGSKA, per germline (reference sequence). CDR3 amino acids: CSARARTGSISNQPQHF. In nucleotides, the CDR3 is TGCAGTGCTAGAGCGCGAACAGGATCTATTAGCAATCAGCCCCAGCATTTT.

As to this clonotype: A single base separates this from a much larger clone, so it may be a read error. The chain combines TRBV7-9 with TRBJ2-3; D possibly corresponds to TRBD1 (5 bases). Germline loops: CDR1 SEHNR, CDR2 FQNEAQ (reference sequence). V shed 7 bases and J shed 6 bases, with 11 bases lying between them. The CDR3 covers 12 residues. This CDR3 is CASIIDSDTQYF. The DNA of the CDR3 is TGTGCCAGCATCATTGACAGTGATACGCAGTATTTT.

This clonotype was seen repeatedly, ten times or more. The V and J genes are TRBV6-1 and TRBJ2-7; D might be TRBD1 (5 bases). V was shortened by 7 bases and J by 3 bases, with 13 bases between the two germline ends. The CDR3 sequence is 13 residues long. Germline V CDR1 and CDR2: MNHNS, SASEGT. The CDR3 nucleotides are TGTGCCAGCACCATCGACAGTCTCTACGAGCAGTACTTC. Residues: CASTIDSLYEQYF.

This clonotype has ten or more counts. The rearrangement links TRBV12-3 or TRBV12-4 to TRBJ1-5; no clear D. The V end lost 0 bases, the J end lost 4 bases, and 7 bases lay between the germline ends. CDR3 size: 14 residues. In DNA, the CDR3 is TGTGCCAGCAGTTTAGCGCGGCGGAATCAGCCCCAGCATTTT. It is translated as CASSLARRNQPQHF.

This clonotype was recorded at least ten times. J is TRBJ1-1 and V is TRBV7-3; D may be TRBD1 (6 bases). Trimming removed 1 base at V and 2 bases at J, with 8 bases between. Germline loops: CDR1 SGHTA, CDR2 FQGTGA. The CDR3 is 14 amino acids. CDR3 coding DNA: TGTGCCAGCAGCTTAAACAGGGCAAACACTGAAGCTTTCTTT. Translating gives CASSLNRANTEAFF.

The chain joins TRBV11-2 to TRBJ2-7, with D possibly matching TRBD2 (5 bases). The germline V gene has CDR1 SGHAT and CDR2 FQNNGV. The CDR3 has 13 amino acids. V lost 6 bases and J lost 3, with 12 bases in between. CDR3 region: CASRRGQVYEQYF. DNA of the CDR3: TGTGCCAGCAGAAGAGGGCAGGTCTACGAGCAGTACTTC.

The CDR3 DNA reads as TGTGCCAGCAGCCCCCGGGGCAGGGGGCTCGAAGCTTTCTTT. It codes for CASSPRGRGLEAFF. The chain employs TRBV7-2 and TRBJ1-1; 8 positions match TRBD1. Germline loops: CDR1 SGHTA, CDR2 FQGNSA. The length of the CDR3 is 14 residues. V lost 5 bases to trimming and J lost 8 bases; unmatched junction nucleotides: 10.

The chain uses TRBV4-1 and TRBJ2-7; tentative D call: TRBD1 (5 bases). The CDR3 covers 14 residues. The germline V gene encodes CDR1 MGHRA and CDR2 YSYEKL. V was cut by 0 bases and J by 6 bases, with 12 bases left in between. The CDR3 loop is CASSQDLDKPEQYF. CDR3 in DNA: TGCGCCAGCAGCCAAGATTTGGACAAACCCGAGCAGTACTTC.

This clonotype was seen repeatedly, ten times or more. The chain links TRBV6-1 to TRBJ2-1; TRBD2 agrees at 15 bases. Unmatched junction bases numbered 11, after V lost 7 bases and J lost 10 bases. The CDR3 is 16 residues long. Germline V gene data show CDR1 as MNHNS and CDR2 as SASEGT. The CDR3 spells CASTRGLAGGPDEQFF. In nucleotides, the CDR3 is TGTGCCAGCACCAGAGGACTAGCGGGGGGGCCGGACGAGCAGTTCTTC.

In the case of this clonotype: One base away lies a much larger clone, so this may be a sequencing read error. The chain employs TRBV3-1 and TRBJ2-5; no reliable D call. The germline V gene encodes CDR1 LGHDT and CDR2 YNNKEL (reference sequence). The length of the CDR3 is 13 residues. CDR3 DNA sequence: TGCGCCAGCAGCCCCAAGGTCCAAGAGACCCAGTACTTC. Translation: CASSPKVQETQYF.